This T cell receptor beta chain was observed in a study of control samples from healthy donors and cancer patients. Assay: immunoSEQ multiplex PCR; the TCRdb copy retains only in-frame clones and omits some. The data contain 100,000 to 150,000 clones, around 90% of them seen just once; the ten biggest clones take up about 2.7%. CDR1 MNHEY and CDR2 SVGAGI come from the germline V gene. V lost 10 bases to trimming and J lost 9 bases, with 22 bases between them. The CDR3 is 14 residues long. This clonotype was obtained from a man aged 35 to 55 in good health. V and J are TRBV6-5 and TRBJ2-1, with D perhaps assigned TRBD1 or TRBD2 (5 bases each). The sequenced material came from blood. For the CDR3, the DNA is TGTGCCACCGTCCGGGACCATAGAGGCGGTGAGCAGTTCTTC. This sequence encodes CATVRDHRGGEQFF.